This T cell receptor (beta chain) is from a study of blood T cells in healthy people across ages. General study findings and limits: More naive CD4+ cells and higher diversity were found in long-lived than in aged donors.

Isolated PBMCs totaled at least 6 million in each sample. The CDR3 has 15 residues. The V and J ends lost 0 bases and 1 base, in that order; junction bases with no gene match: 4. Looked up from germline, CDR1 is DFQATT and CDR2 is SNEGSKA (reference sequence). With regard to this clonotype: Antigen: not known.

For the second PCR, which ran for about 7 to 12 cycles, a sample-barcoded 5' primer and a J-beta primer mix were used. A tag from a template-switch adaptor with 12 random nucleotides marked each cDNA molecule. TCRdb re-analysed the 5' RACE reads in MiXCR, keeping a single row per CDR3 protein. The table lists fewer than 2,000,000 distinct CDR3 sequences, around 36% of them singletons. The V call is TRBV20-1, the J call TRBJ2-3, with TRBD2 matching over 7 bases. The clonotype comes from a woman aged 25 to 39 in good health. Sequencing was done on a sample of blood. This CDR3 reads CSARDPRGGTDTQYF. The CDR3 DNA follows: TGCAGTGCTAGAGATCCCCGGGGGGGCACAGATACGCAGTATTTT.